This TCR beta chain was sequenced during a study of T cell responses to AZD1222 COVID-19 vaccine. Of note for this clone: Its cognate antigen is unknown.

Germline assignment: CDR1 MNHNS and CDR2 SASEGT. Between the trimmed V and J ends, which lost 1 base and 4 bases, there was a span of 13 bases. CDR3 length: 15 residues. Some clones are missing from TCRdb's copy, which holds only in-frame ones; the method was immunoSEQ multiplex PCR. The repertoire has around 62,000 clones, about 87% of them found once; the top ten carry approximately 4.9%. Overall study results and limits: Repertoire sampling was restricted to post-peak T cell response timepoints.

This sequence was found in an adult in good health. Sequenced here: peripheral blood, sampled on day 0 of AZD1222 vaccination. V gene TRBV6-1 combines with J gene TRBJ1-2; D remains unclear. The CDR3 loop is CASSEDVGRIYGYTF. The CDR3 bases are TGTGCCAGCAGTGAAGATGTAGGAAGGATCTATGGCTACACCTTC.